This T cell receptor beta chain was captured by sequencing in a study of siplizumab effects on memory and regulatory T cells. General observations from the study: The authors could not assign a naive or memory phenotype to roughly 80-95% of proliferating CD4+ or CD8+ clones. Naive T cells were seen as more diverse than memory cells and as major alloresponse contributors.

Generated by immunoSEQ multiplex PCR, the TCRdb table keeps only in-frame clones and is missing some. The table lists around 100,000 clones, 80% to 95% of them singletons. The CDR3 contains 15 residues. Per germline, CDR1 LNHDA and CDR2 SQIVND (reference sequence). Trimming removed 3 bases from V and 8 bases from J, with 17 bases in between. Note on this clone: The antigen is undetermined.

This receptor was taken from a human donor in good health. The chain combines TRBV19 with TRBJ2-1; D is unclear. Input material: CD4+ T cells sorted from blood. In DNA, the CDR3 is TGTGCCAGTAGTATGGGGAAGACTCAAGCCGATGAGCAGTTCTTC. It is translated as CASSMGKTQADEQFF.